Presented here are 21 T cell receptor beta chains from one specimen sequenced in a study of blood T cell repertoires in COVID-19. TCRdb's table, derived via immunoSEQ multiplex PCR, lists solely in-frame clones and lacks some. Of 40,000 to 55,000 clones in the sample, 75% to 85% were seen once. Sequencing was performed on peripheral blood. These receptors originate from a human donor with acute or convalescent COVID-19. The donor label of this sample is uncertain.

The gene calls are TRBV27 and TRBJ1-5; 9 bases are a match to TRBD1. The CDR3 sequence is 15 residues long. CDR1 MNHEY and CDR2 SMNVEV come from the germline V gene (reference sequence). V lost 6 bases, J lost 1 base, and 4 bases stayed unmatched. The chain's CDR3 is CASSAGTGSNQPQHF. The CDR3, as DNA: TGTGCCAGCAGCGCCGGGACAGGGAGCAATCAGCCCCAGCATTTT.

The J gene is TRBJ1-2, the V gene TRBV25-1, with no clear D. Deletions cut 3 bases from V and 4 bases from J, with 18 bases between. The germline V gene encodes CDR1 MGHDK and CDR2 SYGVNS. The CDR3 sequence is 16 residues long. In nucleotides, the CDR3 is TGTGCCAGCAGTGATCATTTTGGGAGGTCGGGCTATGGCTACACCTTC. Translating gives CASSDHFGRSGYGYTF.

A remark on this clone: Within the sample, other DNA sequences also encode this same CDR3. The V and J genes are TRBV3-1 (or the pseudogene TRBV3-2) and TRBJ2-7, with 8 bases that match TRBD2. CDR1 is LGHDT and CDR2 is YNNKEL in the germline V gene (reference sequence). This CDR3 spans 15 amino acids. Trimming removed 4 bases from V and 0 bases from J; junction bases left unmatched: 5. This CDR3 is CASSPLAGGSYEQYF. In DNA form, the CDR3 reads TGTGCCAGCAGCCCTCTCGCGGGGGGCTCCTACGAGCAGTACTTC.

J is TRBJ2-5 and V is TRBV7-6, with a possible D match to TRBD1 (6 bases). CDR1 and CDR2 from the germline V gene are SGHVS and FNYEAQ. The V end lost 5 bases, the J end lost 1 base, and 14 bases lay between the germline ends. The CDR3 consists of 15 residues. The DNA of the CDR3 is TGTGCCAGCAGCCTTCCCTGGGGGCCCCAAGAGACCCAGTACTTC. This sequence encodes CASSLPWGPQETQYF.

The V gene is TRBV5-4, the J gene TRBJ2-2; maybe TRBD2 (6 bases). The V gene's germline CDR1 is SGHNT and CDR2 YYREEE (reference sequence). CDR3 length: 15 residues. V dropped 1 base and J dropped 0 bases, with 7 bases sitting between them. CDR3 bases: TGTGCCAGCAGCTTGCCTAGCGCGAACACCGGGGAGCTGTTTTTT. This translates into CASSLPSANTGELFF.

The J gene is TRBJ2-7, the V gene TRBV20-1; 7 nucleotides match TRBD1. This CDR3 comprises 12 residues. With V trimmed by 4 bases and J by 3 bases, 3 bases remained unmatched. Germline V gene data show CDR1 as DFQATT and CDR2 as SNEGSKA (reference sequence). This CDR3 is CSAIDRVYEQYF. CDR3 nucleotide sequence: TGCAGTGCTATTGACAGGGTCTACGAGCAGTACTTC.

J is TRBJ1-1 and V is TRBV4-3; 8 bases agree with TRBD1. Germline V CDR1 and CDR2: LGHNA, YSLEER. The CDR3 extends over 16 amino acids. Germline trimming cut 1 base from V and 1 base from J; bases unmatched to any gene: 5. The DNA of the CDR3 is TGCGCCAGCAGCCAAGGCCGGACAGGGTGGAACACTGAAGCTTTCTTT. This codes for CASSQGRTGWNTEAFF.

As for this clone: At one end the junction does not follow the germline gene, possibly because of a read error. V usage is TRBV7-7 and J usage is TRBJ2-5, with D possibly matching TRBD2 (6 bases). Per germline, CDR1 SSHAT and CDR2 FNYEAQ (reference sequence). The CDR3 loop spans 15 amino acids. The CDR3 here is CASSSGLPGRETQYF. The CDR3 nucleotides read TGTGCTAGCAGCTCGGGACTCCCGGGTCGGGAGACCCAGTACTTC.

The chain has TRBV28 and TRBJ1-2; D is perhaps TRBD1 (5 bases). Germline values: CDR1 MDHEN, CDR2 SYDVKM. This CDR3 is built from 15 residues. The germline V and J ends were trimmed by 1 base and 4 bases, with 13 bases remaining between them. CDR3 amino acids: CASSLFSGGLYGYTF. The CDR3 nucleotides read TGTGCCAGCAGTTTATTCAGCGGGGGACTCTATGGCTACACCTTC.

This clone was seen more than once but under ten times. The chain uses TRBV5-6 and TRBJ1-4; D unclear. V was cut by 4 bases and J by 0 bases, with 13 bases left in between. The V gene's germline CDR1 is SGHDT and CDR2 YYEEEE. CDR3 length equals 16 residues. The chain's CDR3 is CASSPSGGATNEKLFF. The CDR3, as DNA: TGTGCCAGCAGCCCCTCCGGAGGTGCAACTAATGAAAAACTGTTTTTT.

There are a few counts of this clone. This CDR3 is also generated by other DNA sequences in the sample. This chain joins TRBV19 and TRBJ2-2; 7 nucleotides agree with TRBD2. CDR1 LNHDA and CDR2 SQIVND come from the germline V gene (reference sequence). The V segment lost 6 bases and the J segment 6 bases; nucleotides outside the gene matches: 7. The CDR3 is 14 amino acids. The CDR3, as DNA: TGTGCCAGTAGAGAAGGTGGGAGGGCCGGGGAGCTGTTTTTT. This encodes CASREGGRAGELFF. Looking up the rest from reference TRBV19 and TRBJ2-2 gives the full variable domain: DGGITQSPKYLFRKEGQNVTLSCEQNLNHDAMYWYRQDPGQGLRLIYYSQIVNDFQKGDIAEGYSVSREKKESFPLTVTSAQKNPTAFYLCASREGGRAGELFFGEGSRLTVL.

This chain joins TRBV28 and TRBJ1-2; 10 bases fit TRBD1. V dropped 6 bases and J dropped 6; count of bases not matched to a gene: 4. Germline V gives CDR1 MDHEN, CDR2 SYDVKM. The CDR3 contains 13 residues. CDR3 residues: CASSLGTGDGYTF. The CDR3 nucleotides are TGTGCCAGCAGCCTCGGGACAGGGGATGGCTACACCTTC.

V usage is TRBV3-1 (or the pseudogene TRBV3-2) and J usage is TRBJ1-1; D gene unclear. This CDR3 comprises 13 residues. CDR1 is LGHDT, CDR2 YNNKEL, per germline (reference sequence). V lost 5 bases, J lost 1 base, and 8 bases lay in between. The CDR3 region is CASSRAGNTEAFF. CDR3 coding DNA: TGTGCCAGCAGCAGAGCGGGGAACACTGAAGCTTTCTTT.

The chain combines TRBV27 with TRBJ2-7, with 7 bases fitting TRBD2. This CDR3 spans 15 amino acids. The junction had 14 bases not matched to a gene; V was cut back by 5 bases and J by 7 bases. Germline CDR1 and CDR2: MNHEY and SMNVEV (reference sequence). The CDR3 sequence: CASSLRLAGDREQYF. The CDR3 DNA sequence: TGTGCCAGCAGTCTAAGACTAGCCGGCGATAGAGAGCAGTACTTC.

The genes are TRBV13 and TRBJ1-4; D perhaps matches TRBD1 (6 bases). CDR1 is PRHDT and CDR2 is FYEKMQ in the germline V gene (reference sequence). The CDR3 extends over 15 amino acids. Between the trimmed V and J ends, which lost 5 bases and 5 bases, there was a span of 15 bases. The CDR3 bases are TGTGCCAGCAGCCCCCCCGGGGGGGGCAATGAAAAACTGTTTTTT. Amino acid sequence: CASSPPGGGNEKLFF.

This chain uses TRBV21-1 with TRBJ1-5; TRBD1, as called in the table, went unchecked against the DNA. TRBV21-1 is a listed pseudogene. CDR3 size: 15 residues. CDR3 sequence: CASSLIRTGNQPQHF. The CDR3 DNA follows: TGTGCCAGCAGCCTGATCCGGACAGGTAATCAGCCCCAGCATTTT.

This clone was detected once. J is TRBJ1-1 and V is TRBV7-3; D is unresolved. Germline lookup yields CDR1 SGHTA and CDR2 FQGTGA. The length of the CDR3 is 13 residues. The ends were cut back, 4 bases at V and 7 bases at J, with 13 bases in the middle. In DNA form, the CDR3 reads TGTGCCAGCAGCTACGGGCGGGGAAATGAAGCTTTCTTT. Its protein is CASSYGRGNEAFF.

Note on this clone: At one of its ends the junction is not consistent with the germline gene, which may arise from a read error. The chain is built from TRBV12-5 and TRBJ1-6, with a tentative D call TRBD1 (6 bases). The CDR3 runs to 15 residues. The V gene's germline CDR1 is LGHNT and CDR2 FRNRAP. CDR3 bases: TGTGCTAGTGCTTTGGGGGGGGGCAGTTATTCACCCCTCCACTTT. Translating it yields CASALGGGSYSPLHF.

This clone was observed a few times. The rearrangement uses TRBV9 and TRBJ1-1, with D unresolved. V was trimmed by 0 bases and J by 3 bases, leaving 6 bases between them. The CDR3 totals 13 residues. Per the germline V gene, CDR1 is SGDLS and CDR2 is YYNGEE. The CDR3 loop reads CASSVASDTEAFF. The CDR3 nucleotides are TGTGCCAGCAGCGTAGCTTCGGACACTGAAGCTTTCTTT.

The rearrangement uses TRBV4-1 and TRBJ1-5; D not certain. Trimming stripped 0 bases from V and 1 base from J, with 7 bases between. The length of the CDR3 is 15 residues. CDR1 MGHRA and CDR2 YSYEKL come from the germline V gene. This chain's CDR3 is CASSQDQMSNQPQHF. CDR3 bases: TGCGCCAGCAGCCAAGATCAGATGAGCAATCAGCCCCAGCATTTT.

This clone has just one count. The chain joins TRBV13 to TRBJ2-7; the D gene is possibly TRBD1 (5 bases). The CDR3 loop spans 14 amino acids. Germline assignment: CDR1 PRHDT and CDR2 FYEKMQ (reference sequence). Deletions cut 5 bases from V and 7 bases from J, with 18 bases between. The CDR3: CASSVTGSPLEQYF. The DNA for the CDR3 is TGTGCCAGCAGCGTCACAGGTTCGCCTCTGGAGCAGTACTTC.